The 32 T cell receptor beta chains listed next were all sequenced from one sample in a study of beta chain features in type 1 diabetes. What was sequenced were expressed TCRB transcripts, since all of the isolated RNA had been reverse transcribed. TCRdb keeps only in-frame clones here, not all; method: immunoSEQ multiplex PCR. This sample has 900,000 or so clones, with roughly a sixth found just once. The sequencing sample was made of naive CD4+ T cells from blood. The receptors come from a woman aged 18-30 years in good health.

In this sample, this clone turned up a few times. The junction departs from the called germline gene at one end, perhaps through a read error. The rearrangement links TRBV7-2 to TRBJ2-3, with D unresolved. Germline values: CDR1 SGHTA, CDR2 FQGNSA. The length of the CDR3 is 13 residues. The CDR3 spells CASSQDRTDTQYF. CDR3 bases: TGCGCCAGCAGCCAAGATCGAACAGATACGCAGTATTTT.

The V gene is TRBV6-6, the J gene TRBJ1-5; D remains unclear. This CDR3 comprises 13 residues. Germline V CDR1 and CDR2: MNHNY, SVGAGI (reference sequence). Trimming shortened V by 6 bases and J by 7 bases, and 13 bases separated the two germline ends. CDR3 DNA: TGTGCCAGCAGCCCTCCACCTCCCCAGCCCCAGCATTTT. Translation: CASSPPPPQPQHF.

This clone was observed a handful of times. The same CDR3 also results from other DNA sequences found in this sample. The rearrangement uses TRBV11-2 and TRBJ2-7; D unresolved. The CDR3 has 11 residues. V was clipped by 1 base and J by 2 bases, with 0 bases between them. Germline CDR1 reads SGHAT; CDR2 reads FQNNGV. The DNA for the CDR3 is TGTGCCAGCAGCTTAGCCTACGAGCAGTACTTC. As protein: CASSLAYEQYF.

This clone was counted between two and nine times. V usage is TRBV7-3 and J usage is TRBJ2-1, with a tentative D call TRBD2 (5 bases). Trimming took off 5 bases at V and 6 bases at J, with 14 bases between the two ends. The CDR3 runs 14 residues. The V gene's germline CDR1 is SGHTA and CDR2 FQGTGA. The CDR3: CASSLTAGPNEQFF. CDR3 nucleotides: TGTGCCAGCAGCCTCACCGCGGGTCCCAATGAGCAGTTCTTC.

This clone was recorded a few times. The rearrangement joins TRBV5-1 to TRBJ2-2; no reliable D call. There are 15 residues in the CDR3. Germline CDR1 reads SGHRS; CDR2 reads YFSETQ. Trimming shortened V by 4 bases and J by 1 base, and 11 bases separated the two germline ends. CDR3 amino acids: CASSPAPENTGELFF. The CDR3 DNA reads TGCGCCAGCAGCCCGGCCCCCGAGAACACCGGGGAGCTGTTTTTT. Variable domain in full (rest from reference TRBV5-1 and TRBJ2-2): KAGVTQTPRYLIKTRGQQVTLSCSPISGHRSVSWYQQTPGQGLQFLFEYFSETQRNKGNFPGRFSGRQFSNSRSEMNVSTLELGDSALYLCASSPAPENTGELFFGEGSRLTVL.

This chain links TRBV6-1 with TRBJ1-4; D remains ambiguous. Germline CDR1 MNHNS, CDR2 SASEGT. V was trimmed by 3 bases and J by 1 base, leaving 12 bases between them. The CDR3 runs 16 residues. CDR3 in DNA: TGTGCCAGCAGTGACCGGGCCCCAAGAACTAATGAAAAACTGTTTTTT. It codes for CASSDRAPRTNEKLFF.

The chain joins TRBV19 to TRBJ1-2; D perhaps matches TRBD1 (6 bases). Germline-derived CDR1 and CDR2 are LNHDA and SQIVND (reference sequence). The CDR3 is 16 residues long. V lost 3 bases and J lost 2, with 16 bases in between. This chain's CDR3 is CASSILQGTVNYGYTF. The CDR3 DNA is TGTGCCAGTAGTATCCTACAGGGAACGGTAAACTATGGCTACACCTTC.

This clone was recorded a few times. The rearrangement uses TRBV19 and TRBJ2-2; 7 bases fit TRBD2. The germline V gene has CDR1 LNHDA and CDR2 SQIVND (reference sequence). CDR3 length: 16 amino acids. V trimming: 7 bases; J trimming: 5 bases; junction bases outside the gene matches: 13. CDR3 sequence: CASKGGGRGWTGELFF. For the CDR3, the DNA is TGTGCCAGTAAGGGCGGGGGAAGGGGTTGGACCGGGGAGCTGTTTTTT.

In this sample, this clone turned up a few times. This chain connects TRBV7-2 to TRBJ2-7; TRBD1 might be the D (5 bases). The CDR3 is made up of 15 amino acids. The V end was cut by 1 base, the J end by 2 bases, with 12 bases between. CDR1 and CDR2 from the germline V gene are SGHTA and FQGNSA. The CDR3 DNA sequence: TGTGCCAGCAGCTTAGGAGGATGGGGCCCCTACGAGCAGTACTTC. Translation gives CASSLGGWGPYEQYF.

The rearrangement joins TRBV7-9 to TRBJ2-7; D tentatively fits TRBD1 or TRBD2 (5 bases each). V dropped 8 bases and J dropped 4 bases, with 15 bases sitting between them. CDR3 size: 13 residues. CDR1 SEHNR and CDR2 FQNEAQ come from the germline V gene (reference sequence). The CDR3 sequence: CASSQGPQYEQYF. The DNA for the CDR3 is TGTGCCAGCTCGCAGGGACCCCAGTACGAGCAGTACTTC.

This clone was recorded a few times. This chain uses TRBV10-3 with TRBJ2-3, with D possibly being TRBD1 (6 bases). The CDR3 totals 17 residues. The ends were cut back, 4 bases at V and 3 bases at J, with 20 bases in the middle. CDR1 is ENHRY, CDR2 SYGVKD, per germline. The CDR3 DNA reads as TGTGCCATCAGTGCGGTACAGGGTGAAGGACCTACAGATACGCAGTATTTT. It codes for CAISAVQGEGPTDTQYF.

The table lists this clone with a few counts. The V and J genes are TRBV7-9 and TRBJ2-5; D not certain. The germline gives CDR1 SEHNR, CDR2 FQNEAQ (reference sequence). V lost 1 base and J lost 5, with 17 bases in between. CDR3 length equals 16 residues. The CDR3 DNA sequence: TGTGCCAGCAGCTTAGGCCGGGTAACGAGCCAGGAGACCCAGTACTTC. Protein: CASSLGRVTSQETQYF.

Comment on this clone: In the same sample, other DNA sequences code for this CDR3. The chain links TRBV7-2 to TRBJ2-7, with D unresolved. Trimming cost V 5 bases and J 4 bases, with 6 bases left between them. The CDR3 runs to 11 residues. Germline-derived CDR1 and CDR2 are SGHTA and FQGNSA. The CDR3 is CASSARYEQYF. The DNA for the CDR3 is TGTGCCAGCAGCGCTAGGTACGAGCAGTACTTC.

This clone was seen only a few times. The rearrangement joins TRBV7-2 to TRBJ2-7; TRBD1 is a possible D gene (5 bases). This CDR3 has 14 residues. Trimming removed 2 bases from V and 0 bases from J, with 8 bases in between. The germline gives CDR1 SGHTA, CDR2 FQGNSA. Written as DNA, the CDR3 is TGTGCCAGCAGCTTAAGACAGACCTCCTACGAGCAGTACTTC. It specifies CASSLRQTSYEQYF.

This chain uses TRBV11-2 with TRBJ2-7; D is unresolved. V lost 5 bases and J lost 2, with 10 bases in between. The germline gives CDR1 SGHAT, CDR2 FQNNGV. The CDR3 totals 13 residues. The CDR3 bases are TGTGCCAGCAGCCGAAGGAACCCCTACGAGCAGTACTTC. Its protein is CASSRRNPYEQYF.

V and J are TRBV19 and TRBJ2-1, with 14 bases matching TRBD2. Germline V gives CDR1 LNHDA, CDR2 SQIVND (reference sequence). The CDR3 has 16 residues. With 5 bases clipped from V and 9 bases from J, the junction kept 9 bases outside the gene matches. The DNA for the CDR3 is TGTGCCAGTAGTTCTGTGACTAGCGGGAGGGTTGGTGAGCAGTTCTTC. As protein: CASSSVTSGRVGEQFF.

The chain combines TRBV7-2 with TRBJ2-1; D might be TRBD1 or TRBD2, each matching 5 bases. V lost 5 bases to trimming and J lost 9 bases, with 14 bases between them. The CDR3 extends over 13 amino acids. Germline V gene lookup returns CDR1 SGHTA and CDR2 FQGNSA. CDR3 sequence (DNA): TGTGCCAGCAGCCGGGACCTCCGGGGTGAGCAGTTCTTC. This sequence encodes CASSRDLRGEQFF. Full variable domain (outside the CDR3, taken from reference TRBV7-2 and TRBJ2-1): GAGVSQSPSNKVTEKGKDVELRCDPISGHTALYWYRQSLGQGLEFLIYFQGNSAPDKSGLPSDRFSAERTGGSVSTLTIQRTQQEDSAVYLCASSRDLRGEQFFGPGTRLTVL.

This clone was counted between two and nine times. The chain uses TRBV5-1 and TRBJ2-6; tentative D call: TRBD2 (5 bases). Germline loops: CDR1 SGHRS, CDR2 YFSETQ. This CDR3 contains 15 residues. V was cut by 4 bases and J by 0 bases, with 8 bases left in between. This CDR3 reads CASSPLASGANVLTF. In DNA, the CDR3 is TGCGCCAGCAGCCCGCTAGCCTCTGGGGCCAACGTCCTGACTTTC. The full variable domain, its missing parts supplied by reference TRBV5-1 and TRBJ2-6, is KAGVTQTPRYLIKTRGQQVTLSCSPISGHRSVSWYQQTPGQGLQFLFEYFSETQRNKGNFPGRFSGRQFSNSRSEMNVSTLELGDSALYLCASSPLASGANVLTFGAGSRLTVL.

The sample holds a few counts of this clone. This sequence joins TRBV7-2 and TRBJ1-1; TRBD1 aligns across 9 bases. The CDR3 covers 14 residues. With 3 bases clipped from V and 5 bases from J, the junction kept 4 bases outside the gene matches. Germline V CDR1 and CDR2: SGHTA, FQGNSA. The CDR3, as DNA: TGTGCCAGCAGCTTCAACAGGGGGCGGACTGAAGCTTTCTTT. Encoded protein: CASSFNRGRTEAFF.

In its sample, this clone was seen a few times. This sequence joins TRBV18 and TRBJ2-5; TRBD1 aligns across 9 bases. Losses at the gene ends were 4 bases for V and 5 bases for J; bases not matched to a gene: 5. The CDR3 length is 14 residues. The germline gives CDR1 KGHSH, CDR2 LQKENI. This CDR3 is CASSLQGASETQYF. CDR3 DNA: TGTGCCAGCTCACTACAGGGGGCATCGGAGACCCAGTACTTC.

Only a few counts were recorded for this clone. This sequence joins TRBV5-4 and TRBJ2-7; no reliable D call. V lost 4 bases and J lost 5, with 10 bases in between. This CDR3 region has 12 residues. In germline, CDR1 is SGHNT, CDR2 YYREEE (reference sequence). The CDR3 sequence is CASSRAVDEQYF. The CDR3 nucleotides read TGTGCCAGCAGCCGGGCGGTCGACGAGCAGTACTTC.

This clone was picked up a small number of times. This chain links TRBV7-9 with TRBJ2-2, with D possibly being TRBD2 (6 bases). Trimming cost V 2 bases and J 13 bases, with 11 bases left between them. CDR3 length: 12 residues. The germline gives CDR1 SEHNR, CDR2 FQNEAQ (reference sequence). The CDR3 DNA reads as TGTGCCAGCAGCTTACGGGAGTCAGCGCTGTTTTTT. As protein: CASSLRESALFF.

This clone has a handful of counts. The chain couples TRBV2 to TRBJ1-2; weak D call: TRBD1 (6 bases). V was clipped by 7 bases and J by 0 bases, with 12 bases between them. The CDR3 totals 14 residues. Germline CDR1 and CDR2: SNHLY and FYNNEI. CDR3 sequence reads: CASNKQGANYGYTF. The CDR3 DNA is TGTGCCAGCAATAAACAGGGAGCTAACTATGGCTACACCTTC.

This clone has just a few counts. The rearrangement uses TRBV28 and TRBJ2-7, with 7 bases that match TRBD2. From germline, CDR1 is MDHEN and CDR2 SYDVKM. This CDR3 region has 12 residues. V lost 3 bases and J lost 6; bases outside the gene matches: 2. CDR3 DNA sequence: TGTGCCAGCAGTTTGCGGGAGCGCGAGCAGTACTTC. Its protein is CASSLREREQYF. The full variable domain, its missing parts supplied by reference TRBV28 and TRBJ2-7, is DVKVTQSSRYLVKRTGEKVFLECVQDMDHENMFWYRQDPGLGLRLIYFSYDVKMKEKGDIPEGYSVSREKKERFSLILESASTNQTSMYLCASSLREREQYFGPGTRLTVT.

The chain uses TRBV5-6 and TRBJ2-1; 10 bases line up with TRBD2. Germline CDR1 reads SGHDT; CDR2 reads YYEEEE. This CDR3 region has 17 residues. The ends lost 1 base at V and 3 bases at J; junction bases unmatched: 7. CDR3 amino acids: CASSLLPSGSLYNEQFF. The CDR3 DNA sequence: TGTGCCAGCAGCTTGCTACCTAGCGGGAGCCTCTACAATGAGCAGTTCTTC.

The CDR3 here is CASSLERDTEAFF. CDR3 nucleotide sequence: TGCGCCAGCAGCCTGGAAAGGGACACTGAAGCTTTCTTT. The J gene is TRBJ1-1, the V gene TRBV5-1; D is uncertain. Germline values: CDR1 SGHRS, CDR2 YFSETQ. Trimming shortened V by 4 bases and J by 3 bases, and 10 bases separated the two germline ends. The CDR3 runs 13 residues.

This clone was counted between two and nine times. The V gene is TRBV10-3, the J gene TRBJ2-2; D is perhaps TRBD1 or TRBD2 (5 bases each). The CDR3 extends over 15 amino acids. The V and J ends lost 6 bases and 6 bases respectively, with 17 bases between them. CDR1 ENHRY and CDR2 SYGVKD come from the germline V gene. DNA for the CDR3: TGTGCCATCAGCGCCCGGGACCGAGTGGCCGGGGAGCTGTTTTTT. It encodes CAISARDRVAGELFF.

The table lists this clone with a few counts. The genes are TRBV5-1 and TRBJ2-1; 8 bases map to TRBD1. V lost 3 bases, J lost 9 bases, and 8 bases stayed unmatched. Germline V gene sequence: CDR1 SGHRS, CDR2 YFSETQ. The CDR3 contains 14 residues. The DNA of the CDR3 is TGCGCCAGCAGCTCGGACAGGGAATTCAGTGAGCAGTTCTTC. It is translated as CASSSDREFSEQFF.

Worth noting for this clone: Germline is not matched at one junction end, which may reflect a read error. The chain uses TRBV7-6 and TRBJ2-1, with D possibly TRBD2 on 7 matching bases. The germline CDR1 and CDR2 sequences are SGHVS and FNYEAQ. The CDR3 is 16 amino acids. CDR3 sequence reads: CASSLASGGRYNEQFF. For the CDR3, the DNA is TGTGCCAGCAGCCTAGCATCGGGGGGCCGTTACAATGAGCAGTTCTTC.

This chain joins TRBV9 and TRBJ2-5; perhaps TRBD2 as D (6 bases). The germline gives CDR1 SGDLS, CDR2 YYNGEE. The CDR3 runs 15 residues. The germline V and J ends were trimmed by 0 bases and 5 bases, with 14 bases remaining between them. The CDR3 DNA reads as TGTGCCAGCAGCGTAGTGGGAAGCGCGGGGGAGACCCAGTACTTC. Translated, it gives CASSVVGSAGETQYF.

This chain uses TRBV5-1 with TRBJ2-3; TRBD2 agrees at 10 bases. CDR1 is SGHRS, CDR2 YFSETQ, per germline. The CDR3 is made up of 18 amino acids. The J segment lost 1 base and the V segment lost 1 base, leaving 9 bases of the junction unmatched. CDR3 loop: CASSLPAASGSGTDTQYF. In DNA form, the CDR3 reads TGCGCCAGCAGCTTGCCAGCGGCTAGCGGGAGTGGCACAGATACGCAGTATTTT.

This clone occurred a few times. The chain links TRBV5-4 to TRBJ1-5; TRBD1 might be the D (5 bases). Per the germline V gene, CDR1 is SGHNT and CDR2 is YYREEE (reference sequence). V was pared by 4 bases and J by 9 bases, with 20 bases between. This CDR3 contains 15 residues. The CDR3 is CASSQGQGPEWPQHF. For the CDR3, the DNA is TGTGCCAGCAGCCAAGGTCAGGGTCCCGAGTGGCCCCAGCATTTT.